The text below deals with one T cell receptor beta chain. Sequencing was performed with immunoSEQ multiplex PCR; in TCRdb, only in-frame clones are kept and a portion is missing. The repertoire holds some 44,000 clones, roughly 85% seen once, with more than 0.7% in the top ten. The CDR3 totals 14 residues. The germline V and J ends were trimmed by 3 bases and 0 bases, with 8 bases remaining between them. Germline CDR1 reads LNHDA; CDR2 reads SQIVND (reference sequence). The source of the sample is a study of T cell changes during pregnancy in multiple sclerosis. The rearrangement joins TRBV19 to TRBJ1-1; tentatively, D is TRBD1 (5 bases). The receptor was isolated from a female donor with multiple sclerosis, enrolled in a pregnancy study. Sequencing used CD4+ T cells from peripheral blood mononuclear cells, obtained after pregnancy. The CDR3 loop is CASSMGQVNTEAFF. CDR3 nucleotides: TGTGCCAGTAGTATGGGGCAGGTGAACACTGAAGCTTTCTTT.